Here is one T cell receptor (beta chain) with its context. Antigen unknown. The data were taken from a study of T cell responses to AZD1222 COVID-19 vaccine. Overall study: Second-dose recipients at about 4 or about 12 weeks were treated as one pooled group. Findings of the study overall: At 160-218 and 743-854, vaccine-associated CD4 TCRs were dominant, and they spanned spike. Most donors were white British and more were female, and clonal diversity was possibly underestimated. It was only 6 or 7 AZD1222 recipients who were seropositive at baseline.

Using immunoSEQ multiplex PCR, the repertoire was profiled, and TCRdb retains in-frame clones only, with some absent. The sample includes about 130,000 clones, 92% of them seen just once. Trimming cost V 5 bases and J 1 base, with 16 bases left between them. The CDR3 is 16 amino acids. Germline assignment: CDR1 SGHTA and CDR2 FQGNSA. Sequences were derived from peripheral blood, sampled on day 0 of AZD1222 vaccination. The sequence derives from an adult in good health. The V call is TRBV7-2, the J call TRBJ2-3; D ambiguous. CDR3 sequence (DNA): TGTGCCAGCAGCCCTCCTCCGGCTATCCGCACAGATACGCAGTATTTT. Residues: CASSPPPAIRTDTQYF.